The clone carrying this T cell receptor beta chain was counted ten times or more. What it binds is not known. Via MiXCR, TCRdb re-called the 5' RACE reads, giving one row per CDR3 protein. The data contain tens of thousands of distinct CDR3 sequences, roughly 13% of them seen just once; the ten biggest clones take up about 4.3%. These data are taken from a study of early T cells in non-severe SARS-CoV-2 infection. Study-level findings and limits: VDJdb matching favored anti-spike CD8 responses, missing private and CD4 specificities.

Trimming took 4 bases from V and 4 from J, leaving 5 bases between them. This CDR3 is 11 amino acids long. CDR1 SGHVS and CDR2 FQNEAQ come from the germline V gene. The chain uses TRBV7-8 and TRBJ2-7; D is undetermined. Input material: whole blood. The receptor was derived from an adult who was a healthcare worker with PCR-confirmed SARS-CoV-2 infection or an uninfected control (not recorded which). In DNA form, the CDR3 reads TGTGCCAGCAGCTCCCTGTACGAGCAGTACTTC. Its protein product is CASSSLYEQYF.